This TCR beta chain derives from a study of T cells after yellow fever vaccination. For the study at large: Fractions containing few cells were prepared with SMART-Seq v4 Ultra Low Input. Study results and caveats: Some clonotypes were seen in both the CD4 and the CD8 compartments. These made up a small share and likely arose from convergent recombination. Contamination of FACS-sorted repertoires by abundant clonotypes from the bulk population could occur.

Trimming took off 9 bases at V and 4 bases at J, with 17 bases between the two ends. Germline V lookup: CDR1 SGHRS, CDR2 YFSETQ. This CDR3 has 13 residues. TCRdb independently ran MiXCR on the 5' RACE reads; one entry per CDR3 protein. The sample has 310,000 or so distinct CDR3 sequences, 6.8% seen once; the top ten hold 15% to 20%. On this clonotype itself: Antigen unknown.

This clonotype was sampled from a man younger than 35 who received the YFV17D yellow fever vaccine. The sequencing here drew on PBMCs, taken about 49 days after the first yellow fever vaccination. The chain has TRBV5-1 and TRBJ2-7, with D tentatively TRBD1 (6 bases). The DNA of the CDR3 is TGCGCCAACTCAGGGGTGAATATTTACGAGCAGTACGTC. This codes for CANSGVNIYEQYV.